Listed here are 23 T cell receptor beta chains from one sample, sequenced in a study of CD8 T cells in ankylosing spondylitis. One entry per CDR3 protein, called by TCRdb with MiXCR from the 5' RACE reads. The sample consists of nearly 250,000 distinct CDR3 sequences, roughly a third of them appearing once. Sequencing input: blood, either unsorted or a sorted T cell fraction (not recorded which). These receptors came from a male donor with ankylosing spondylitis or in good health (not recorded which).

This chain uses TRBV10-3 with TRBJ2-7; D unclear. Trimming left V 3 bases short and J 1 base short, with 4 bases between. Germline assignment: CDR1 ENHRY and CDR2 SYGVKD. The CDR3 totals 12 residues. The CDR3 region is CAISDRSYEQYF. The CDR3 DNA sequence: TGTGCCATCAGTGACAGATCCTACGAGCAGTACTTC.

The J gene is TRBJ2-7, the V gene TRBV2; D could derive from TRBD1 or TRBD2 (5 bases each). Per germline, CDR1 SNHLY and CDR2 FYNNEI. The CDR3 has 15 amino acids. V was clipped by 6 bases and J by 1 base, with 16 bases between them. For the CDR3, the DNA is TGTGCCAGCAGAGATAATCGGGACGGGTCCTACGAGCAGTACTTC. Its translation: CASRDNRDGSYEQYF.

This chain links TRBV12-3 or TRBV12-4 with TRBJ1-4, with a weak D call TRBD1 (5 bases). There are 14 residues in the CDR3. The V and J ends lost 5 bases and 8 bases respectively, with 15 bases between them. In DNA, the CDR3 is TGTGCCAGCAGTATCGGACGGTGGGGGGAAAAACTGTTTTTT. Translation: CASSIGRWGEKLFF.

V usage is TRBV6-1 and J usage is TRBJ2-2, with D maybe TRBD2 (5 bases). The CDR3 sequence is 16 residues long. CDR1 and CDR2 (germline): MNHNS, SASEGT. V was trimmed by 7 bases and J by 3 bases, leaving 18 bases between them. In DNA form, the CDR3 reads TGTGCCAGCATTCCGGCCAGCGGACCAGACACCGGGGAGCTGTTTTTT. Protein product: CASIPASGPDTGELFF.

This clonotype has a handful of counts. The chain links TRBV20-1 to TRBJ2-1; D is unclear. Trimming left V 6 bases short and J 9 bases short, with 12 bases between. Germline loops: CDR1 DFQATT, CDR2 SNEGSKA (reference sequence). The CDR3 consists of 11 residues. Here the CDR3 reads CSATQPGEQFF. The CDR3 nucleotides read TGCAGTGCAACCCAACCCGGTGAGCAGTTCTTC.

The J gene is TRBJ2-3, the V gene TRBV20-1, with 11 bases that match TRBD2. The V gene's germline CDR1 is DFQATT and CDR2 SNEGSKA (reference sequence). CDR3 length equals 15 residues. Here the CDR3 DNA reads TGCTTCTCGGGCCGGGTAGCGGGGGGGACAGATACGCAGTATTTT. This translates into CFSGRVAGGTDTQYF.

This clonotype was recorded a few times. V gene TRBV29-1 combines with J gene TRBJ2-7; 12 bases are a match to TRBD1. With V trimmed by 4 bases and J by 4 bases, 5 bases remained unmatched. Germline V gene data show CDR1 as SQVTM and CDR2 as ANQGSEA. The CDR3 runs 14 residues. CDR3 DNA sequence: TGCAGCGTTGCAAAGGGACAGGGGGCTTACGAGCAGTACTTC. Amino acids: CSVAKGQGAYEQYF.

The count of this clonotype is one. V gene TRBV7-9 combines with J gene TRBJ2-3; no reliable D call. The CDR3 has 17 residues. With 4 bases removed from V and 2 bases from J, the gap between germline ends came to 19 bases. The V gene's germline CDR1 is SEHNR and CDR2 FQNEAQ (reference sequence). The CDR3 region has the DNA TGTGCCAGCAGCTCCCCCTACTCCCAGCGCCCCACAGATACGCAGTATTTT. Amino acids: CASSSPYSQRPTDTQYF.

This clonotype occurred a few times. The chain links TRBV21-1 to TRBJ2-1; TRBD2 was called by the table and not checked on the DNA. TRBV21-1 is assigned pseudogene status. CDR3 length: 17 amino acids. The CDR3 DNA sequence: TGTGCCAGCAGCAAAGGAAGGAAGGGCCGCTCCTACAATGAGCAGTTCTTC. This translates into CASSKGRKGRSYNEQFF.

The CDR3, as DNA: TGTGCCATCAGCCAGACTAGCCCGAACACAGATACGCAGTATTTT. It specifies CAISQTSPNTDTQYF. The J gene is TRBJ2-3, the V gene TRBV10-3; 7 bases map to TRBD2. The CDR3 runs to 15 residues. Unmatched junction bases numbered 8, after V lost 6 bases and J lost 2 bases. Looked up from germline, CDR1 is ENHRY and CDR2 is SYGVKD.

This clonotype was detected a few times. This chain joins TRBV6-5 and TRBJ1-5; weak D call: TRBD1 (6 bases). CDR3 length equals 14 residues. Germline V CDR1 and CDR2: MNHEY, SVGAGI. Trimming took 4 bases from V and 6 from J, leaving 13 bases between them. The chain's CDR3 is CASSSRGNSQPQHF. CDR3 nucleotides: TGTGCCAGCAGTTCCAGGGGTAATTCTCAGCCCCAGCATTTT.

DNA for the CDR3: TGTGCCAGCAGCGTAGCTCCCCAGGGGGCCTACGAGCAGTACTTC. This translates into CASSVAPQGAYEQYF. The genes are TRBV9 and TRBJ2-7, with 7 positions matching TRBD1. Germline lookup yields CDR1 SGDLS and CDR2 YYNGEE. The CDR3 has 15 residues. Losses at the gene ends were 0 bases for V and 2 bases for J; bases not matched to a gene: 5.

This clonotype showed up many times. V is TRBV9 and J is TRBJ1-6; no firm D call. V lost 8 bases, J lost 7 bases, and 13 bases lay in between. Germline CDR1 SGDLS, CDR2 YYNGEE. This CDR3 is built from 13 residues. The CDR3 nucleotides are TGTGCCAGTGGCGGGAGGCCGAATTCACCCCTCCACTTT. It translates to CASGGRPNSPLHF.

This clonotype showed up just a few times. The J gene is TRBJ2-1, the V gene TRBV7-2; TRBD2 matches at 9 bases. V lost 5 bases, J lost 9 bases, and 5 bases stayed unmatched. This CDR3 has 13 residues. From germline, CDR1 is SGHTA and CDR2 FQGNSA. The CDR3 bases are TGTGCCAGCAGCCCACATAGCGGGGGTGAGCAGTTCTTC. Translating it yields CASSPHSGGEQFF.

In this sample, this clonotype turned up a few times. V usage is TRBV10-3 and J usage is TRBJ1-5; D unresolved. V was cut by 3 bases and J by 0 bases, with 9 bases left in between. The CDR3 totals 15 residues. Germline V gene sequence: CDR1 ENHRY, CDR2 SYGVKD. CDR3 in DNA: TGTGCCATCAGTGAAGGGAGCGATAGCAATCAGCCCCAGCATTTT. Amino acids: CAISEGSDSNQPQHF.

This clonotype was observed a few times. The V and J genes are TRBV29-1 and TRBJ1-3, with a tentative D call TRBD1 (6 bases). The V gene lost 6 bases and the J gene lost 2 bases, with 17 bases spanning the gap. CDR1 is SQVTM and CDR2 is ANQGSEA in the germline V gene. The CDR3 loop spans 15 amino acids. CDR3 amino acids: CSVRSNQGPGNTIYF. CDR3 DNA sequence: TGCAGCGTCCGATCGAATCAGGGGCCTGGAAACACCATATATTTT.

This clonotype was seen only a few times. The chain employs TRBV5-1 and TRBJ2-1; D gene unclear. The germline V gene has CDR1 SGHRS and CDR2 YFSETQ. The V gene lost 0 bases and the J gene lost 0 bases, with 7 bases spanning the gap. The CDR3 loop spans 15 amino acids. The CDR3 loop is CASSLVPRSYNEQFF. In DNA, the CDR3 is TGCGCCAGCAGCTTGGTCCCCCGCTCCTACAATGAGCAGTTCTTC.

This sequence joins TRBV3-1 and TRBJ2-2; D possibly matches TRBD1 or TRBD2 (5 bases each). The CDR3 loop spans 17 amino acids. Germline-derived CDR1 and CDR2 are LGHDT and YNNKEL (reference sequence). V gave up 0 bases and J gave up 4 bases, with 15 bases separating them. CDR3 amino acids: CASSQDRPGSGTGELFF. CDR3 bases: TGTGCCAGCAGCCAAGATCGCCCAGGGAGCGGCACCGGGGAGCTGTTTTTT.

The CDR3 bases are TGTGCCAGCAGCGTAGAGGGGGGTACCTACGAGCAGTACTTC. This sequence encodes CASSVEGGTYEQYF. The chain recombines TRBV9 with TRBJ2-7; possibly TRBD1 or TRBD2 for D (6 bases each). This CDR3 is 14 amino acids long. Trimming cost V 0 bases and J 2 bases, with 9 bases left between them. Per the germline V gene, CDR1 is SGDLS and CDR2 is YYNGEE. The complete variable domain, with remaining parts taken from reference TRBV9 and TRBJ2-7, reads DSGVTQTPKHLITATGQRVTLRCSPRSGDLSVYWYQQSLDQGLQFLIQYYNGEERAKGNILERFSAQQFPDLHSELNLSSLELGDSALYFCASSVEGGTYEQYFGPGTRLTVT.

On this clonotype itself: Given the absence of the conserved phenylalanine or tryptophan at the CDR3 end, a read error is likely. The chain carries TRBV6-4 and TRBJ2-7; TRBD1 or TRBD2 may be the D gene (5 bases each). The germline V and J ends were trimmed by 3 bases and 7 bases, with 25 bases remaining between them. The CDR3 has 17 residues. The germline V gene has CDR1 MRHNA and CDR2 SNTAGT. CDR3 in amino acids: CASSENTYGTRALEQYL. Here the CDR3 DNA reads TGTGCCAGCAGTGAGAACACCTACGGGACGAGAGCTCTTGAGCAGTACTTG.

V usage is TRBV12-3 or TRBV12-4 and J usage is TRBJ2-2; maybe TRBD1 (6 bases). CDR3 length: 13 residues. V was trimmed by 7 bases and J by 6 bases, leaving 12 bases between them. CDR3 protein: CASTYRAAGELFF. CDR3 DNA sequence: TGTGCCAGCACCTACAGGGCCGCCGGGGAGCTGTTTTTT.

This clonotype was counted between two and nine times. CDR3 bases: TGTGCCAGCAGCAGGACAGGGGCCTCTAACTATGGCTACACCTTC. Protein: CASSRTGASNYGYTF. The chain has TRBV7-9 and TRBJ1-2; TRBD1 agrees at 9 bases. The length of the CDR3 is 15 residues. Germline V gene sequence: CDR1 SEHNR, CDR2 FQNEAQ (reference sequence). V lost 5 bases and J lost 0; bases outside the gene matches: 4.

This chain uses TRBV12-3 or TRBV12-4 with TRBJ1-6; TRBD1 is a possible D gene (5 bases). The CDR3 is 12 residues long. V lost 5 bases and J 13 bases, leaving 12 bases between the germline ends. CDR3 protein: CASSTRQTPLHF. As DNA, the CDR3 is TGTGCCAGCAGTACCCGACAGACCCCCCTCCACTTT.